These 31 T cell receptor beta chains share one sample of origin, sequenced in a study of response to subunit inactivated influenza vaccine. TCRdb reprocessed the RT-PCR reads with MiXCR, giving one entry per CDR3 protein. The sample shows a few hundred thousand distinct CDR3 sequences, approximately 14% of them seen only once. This material consisted of PBMCs from blood, taken approximately 13 days after vaccination. These receptor sequences come from a man between 50 and 59 years old who received an inactivated influenza vaccine.

The chain joins TRBV5-1 to TRBJ2-3; 8 nucleotides match TRBD1. Unmatched junction bases numbered 12, after V lost 2 bases and J lost 1 base. CDR1 SGHRS and CDR2 YFSETQ come from the germline V gene. The CDR3 totals 18 residues. This CDR3 reads CASSFKFSGQARTDTQYF. CDR3 bases: TGCGCCAGCAGCTTCAAATTTTCGGGACAGGCCCGCACAGATACGCAGTATTTT. Full variable domain (remainder filled in from reference TRBV5-1 and TRBJ2-3): KAGVTQTPRYLIKTRGQQVTLSCSPISGHRSVSWYQQTPGQGLQFLFEYFSETQRNKGNFPGRFSGRQFSNSRSEMNVSTLELGDSALYLCASSFKFSGQARTDTQYFGPGTRLTVL.

This clonotype was seen once. This chain connects TRBV11-2 to TRBJ2-1; no definite D call. CDR1 is SGHAT and CDR2 is FQNNGV in the germline V gene. V was cut by 1 base and J by 0 bases, with 7 bases left in between. CDR3 length equals 15 residues. Here the CDR3 DNA reads TGTGCCAGCAGCTTAGGCACTTACTCCTACAATGAGCAGTTCTTC. Translated, it gives CASSLGTYSYNEQFF. The full variable domain, rest sourced from reference TRBV11-2 and TRBJ2-1, is EAGVAQSPRYKIIEKRQSVAFWCNPISGHATLYWYQQILGQGPKLLIQFQNNGVVDDSQLPKDRFSAERLKGVDSTLKIQPAKLEDSAVYLCASSLGTYSYNEQFFGPGTRLTVL.

This clonotype has only a few counts. The gene calls are TRBV7-9 and TRBJ1-3, with a weak D call TRBD1 (6 bases). Trimming cost V 11 bases and J 0 bases, with 14 bases left between them. Looked up from germline, CDR1 is SEHNR and CDR2 is FQNEAQ (reference sequence). CDR3 size: 14 residues. The CDR3 loop is CAGLDSYSGNTIYF. CDR3 nucleotides: TGTGCCGGCCTGGACAGTTACTCTGGAAACACCATATATTTT. Looking up the rest from reference TRBV7-9 and TRBJ1-3 gives the full variable domain: DTGVSQNPRHKITKRGQNVTFRCDPISEHNRLYWYRQTLGQGPEFLTYFQNEAQLEKSRLLSDRFSAERPKGSFSTLEIQRTEQGDSAMYLCAGLDSYSGNTIYFGEGSWLTVV.

This clonotype was seen a few times. This chain connects TRBV6-2 or TRBV6-3 to TRBJ2-1; D gene unclear. V lost 5 bases to trimming and J lost 7 bases, with 9 bases between them. CDR3 length equals 12 residues. Looked up from germline, CDR1 is MNHEY and CDR2 is SVGEGT. The CDR3 region has the DNA TGTGCCAGCAGTCGCTGGGAAAATGAGCAGTTCTTC. Translating gives CASSRWENEQFF.

CDR3 region: CASGAEETQYF. DNA for the CDR3: TGTGCCAGCGGAGCAGAAGAGACCCAGTACTTC. The V gene is TRBV6-5, the J gene TRBJ2-5; D is uncertain. The CDR3 contains 11 residues. Trimming cost V 8 bases and J 3 bases, with 7 bases left between them. Germline V gives CDR1 MNHEY, CDR2 SVGAGI.

J is TRBJ2-7 and V is TRBV28; no clear D gene. In germline, CDR1 is MDHEN, CDR2 SYDVKM. The length of the CDR3 is 15 residues. V dropped 5 bases and J dropped 2 bases, with 16 bases sitting between them. The CDR3 DNA sequence: TGTGCCAGCAGTCCCTTCATTTTGGTTACCTACGAGCAGTACTTC. Translating it yields CASSPFILVTYEQYF.

The chain uses TRBV11-2 and TRBJ2-7; no reliable D call. There are 12 residues in the CDR3. Germline CDR1 is SGHAT and CDR2 is FQNNGV. The V end was cut by 5 bases, the J end by 9 bases, with 14 bases between. In DNA, the CDR3 is TGTGCCAGCAGCGAACTTCTCGCAGGGCAGTACTTC. This gives the protein CASSELLAGQYF. Combining the CDR3 with reference TRBV11-2 and TRBJ2-7 gives the whole variable domain EAGVAQSPRYKIIEKRQSVAFWCNPISGHATLYWYQQILGQGPKLLIQFQNNGVVDDSQLPKDRFSAERLKGVDSTLKIQPAKLEDSAVYLCASSELLAGQYFGPGTRLTVT.

The chain joins TRBV9 to TRBJ2-7; 7 positions match TRBD2. The CDR3 spans 14 residues. The V and J ends lost 0 bases and 0 bases, in that order; junction bases with no gene match: 0. Germline CDR1 and CDR2: SGDLS and YYNGEE. Written as DNA, the CDR3 is TGTGCCAGCAGCGTAGGGGACTACTCCTACGAGCAGTACTTC. Amino acids: CASSVGDYSYEQYF.

This clonotype occurred a few times. The chain combines TRBV7-8 with TRBJ2-7; D is uncertain. V shed 2 bases and J shed 0 bases, with 11 bases lying between them. The CDR3 is 15 residues long. CDR1 SGHVS and CDR2 FQNEAQ come from the germline V gene. The CDR3 is CASSLLGGTSYEQYF. The CDR3 DNA reads as TGTGCCAGCAGCTTACTAGGTGGAACCTCCTACGAGCAGTACTTC.

V and J are TRBV20-1 and TRBJ1-6, with TRBD1 matching 7 bases. V was clipped by 1 base and J by 7 bases; unmatched bases: 7. The CDR3 length is 15 residues. CDR1 is DFQATT and CDR2 is SNEGSKA in the germline V gene (reference sequence). CDR3 amino acids: CSARARTGVNSPLHF. DNA of the CDR3: TGCAGTGCTAGAGCACGAACAGGGGTAAATTCACCCCTCCACTTT.

This clonotype was counted a few times. The V call is TRBV7-9, the J call TRBJ2-3, with 8 bases identical to TRBD1. J lost 15 bases, V lost 1 base, and 9 bases had no gene match. CDR1 and CDR2 (germline): SEHNR, FQNEAQ (reference sequence). The CDR3 consists of 13 residues. The CDR3 DNA sequence: TGTGCCAGCAGCTTAGGATTGGAGACAGGGGAATATTTT. Amino acids: CASSLGLETGEYF.

In its sample, this clonotype was seen many times. V gene TRBV20-1 combines with J gene TRBJ1-6; 7 bases agree with TRBD1. Trimming took 5 bases from V and 18 from J; bases not matched to a gene: 10. CDR3 size: 11 residues. Per the germline V gene, CDR1 is DFQATT and CDR2 is SNEGSKA (reference sequence). The CDR3 nucleotides read TGCAGTGCTCGCTGGGACAGTAAACACCACTTT. It codes for CSARWDSKHHF.

This clonotype was picked up a small number of times. V gene TRBV27 combines with J gene TRBJ1-6, with D perhaps matching TRBD1 (6 bases). Germline CDR1 and CDR2: MNHEY and SMNVEV (reference sequence). The CDR3 runs 18 residues. Deletions cut 6 bases from V and 7 bases from J, with 25 bases between. CDR3 sequence: CASSHAGVLGASNSPLHF. The CDR3 nucleotides read TGTGCCAGCAGCCACGCCGGGGTTTTGGGGGCGAGCAATTCACCCCTCCACTTT.

The chain recombines TRBV2 with TRBJ2-7, with D tentatively TRBD1 (5 bases). Per germline, CDR1 SNHLY and CDR2 FYNNEI. The ends were cut back, 3 bases at V and 2 bases at J, with 5 bases in the middle. CDR3 length: 12 residues. The CDR3 DNA is TGTGCCAGCAGTGACAGGGCCTACGAGCAGTACTTC. Protein product: CASSDRAYEQYF.

Only a few counts were recorded for this clonotype. The chain uses TRBV7-6 and TRBJ2-1, with 12 bases that match TRBD2. The V gene end was trimmed by 6 bases and the J gene end by 6 bases; junction bases not matched to a gene: 9. This CDR3 has 16 residues. The germline gives CDR1 SGHVS, CDR2 FNYEAQ. Written as DNA, the CDR3 is TGTGCCAGCAGTCCTTGGACTAGCGGGACCTTCAATGAGCAGTTCTTC. Its translation: CASSPWTSGTFNEQFF.

The gene calls are TRBV20-1 and TRBJ1-1; D is possibly TRBD1 (5 bases). Germline V gives CDR1 DFQATT, CDR2 SNEGSKA (reference sequence). Trimming stripped 5 bases from V and 1 base from J, with 11 bases between. The CDR3 length is 13 residues. CDR3 DNA sequence: TGCAGTGCTCGGGGGAGGGGGAACACTGAAGCTTTCTTT. Amino acid sequence: CSARGRGNTEAFF.

This clonotype occurred many times. The chain carries TRBV11-2 and TRBJ2-1, with D hard to call. In germline, CDR1 is SGHAT, CDR2 FQNNGV. V was cut by 1 base and J by 15 bases, with 13 bases left in between. The length of the CDR3 is 12 residues. The CDR3 bases are TGTGCCAGCAGCTTAGCTCTCAAGGGATTGTTCTTC. Its translation is CASSLALKGLFF.

This chain connects TRBV20-1 to TRBJ2-1, with 8 bases fitting TRBD2. The CDR3 contains 13 residues. Trimming removed 6 bases from V and 7 bases from J; junction bases left unmatched: 8. Germline loops: CDR1 DFQATT, CDR2 SNEGSKA (reference sequence). The CDR3 here is CSAPRTSRNEQFF. In nucleotides, the CDR3 is TGCAGTGCGCCTCGGACTAGCAGGAATGAGCAGTTCTTC.

This chain joins TRBV4-3 and TRBJ2-4; 7 bases line up with TRBD2. The ends lost 0 bases at V and 8 bases at J; junction bases unmatched: 1. CDR3 length equals 13 residues. The germline CDR1 and CDR2 sequences are LGHNA and YSLEER. CDR3 region: CASSQDAGDIQYF. CDR3 nucleotide sequence: TGCGCCAGCAGCCAAGATGCGGGGGACATTCAGTACTTC.

The genes are TRBV6-2 or TRBV6-3 and TRBJ2-6, with TRBD1 as a possible D gene (5 bases). Trimming took off 9 bases at V and 3 bases at J, with 24 bases between the two ends. CDR3 length: 18 amino acids. Germline values: CDR1 MNHEY, CDR2 SVGEGT. The CDR3 nucleotides read TGTGCCAGTCAACGGGCCGGTCAGGGTTACGGTGGGGCCAACGTCCTGACTTTC. Translation gives CASQRAGQGYGGANVLTF.

This clonotype was seen more than once but under ten times. The gene calls are TRBV20-1 and TRBJ2-7, with D perhaps TRBD2 (5 bases). V was shortened by 3 bases and J by 2 bases, with 8 bases between the two germline ends. CDR1 DFQATT and CDR2 SNEGSKA come from the germline V gene (reference sequence). This CDR3 is 12 amino acids long. The CDR3 sequence: CSASGDTYEQYF. Written as DNA, the CDR3 is TGCAGTGCTAGCGGGGATACCTACGAGCAGTACTTC.

This rearrangement joins TRBV7-9 to TRBJ1-1; D unresolved. The CDR3 loop spans 14 amino acids. From germline, CDR1 is SEHNR and CDR2 FQNEAQ (reference sequence). V lost 0 bases and J lost 6, with 11 bases in between. The CDR3: CASSLAGQVPEAFF. CDR3 in DNA: TGTGCCAGCAGCTTAGCAGGCCAGGTCCCTGAAGCTTTCTTT.

This clonotype has more than one count but fewer than ten. The J gene is TRBJ1-5, the V gene TRBV2, with a weak D call TRBD1 (6 bases). Trimming took off 8 bases at V and 6 bases at J, with 17 bases between the two ends. This CDR3 has 14 amino acids. The germline CDR1 and CDR2 sequences are SNHLY and FYNNEI. This chain's CDR3 is CASCADRTGQPQHF. The DNA for the CDR3 is TGTGCCAGCTGTGCGGACAGAACGGGTCAGCCCCAGCATTTT.

There are a few counts of this clonotype. The chain links TRBV7-2 to TRBJ2-5; D is perhaps TRBD2 (6 bases). The V and J ends lost 8 bases and 1 base respectively, with 11 bases between them. The germline V gene encodes CDR1 SGHTA and CDR2 FQGNSA. The CDR3 spans 13 residues. The CDR3 is CASGREIQETQYF. CDR3 coding DNA: TGTGCCAGCGGCCGGGAGATCCAAGAGACCCAGTACTTC.

J is TRBJ2-7 and V is TRBV6-1; TRBD1 might be the D (5 bases). V lost 7 bases, J lost 3 bases, and 16 bases lay in between. There are 14 residues in the CDR3. From germline, CDR1 is MNHNS and CDR2 SASEGT. The DNA for the CDR3 is TGTGCCAGCACACGGCAGGGCGATGGCTACGAGCAGTACTTC. Protein: CASTRQGDGYEQYF.

This chain connects TRBV30 to TRBJ2-5; D uncertain. The CDR3 totals 13 residues. Per the germline V gene, CDR1 is GTSNPN and CDR2 is SVGIG (reference sequence). Trimming cost V 1 base and J 5 bases, with 11 bases left between them. DNA of the CDR3: TGTGCCTGGAGTGGGGGATTGGGGGAGACCCAGTACTTC. Protein product: CAWSGGLGETQYF.

This clonotype occurred a few times. The chain combines TRBV5-1 with TRBJ2-2; D is undetermined. From germline, CDR1 is SGHRS and CDR2 YFSETQ. V lost 5 bases and J 4 bases, leaving 12 bases between the germline ends. The CDR3 sequence is 14 residues long. The CDR3 sequence is CASRVLYVTGELFF. The CDR3, as DNA: TGCGCCAGCAGGGTGCTCTACGTCACCGGGGAGCTGTTTTTT.

This clonotype was seen only a few times. The rearrangement links TRBV11-2 to TRBJ2-7, with TRBD1 matching over 8 bases. J gave up 3 bases and V 1 base, and 5 bases lay outside the gene matches. Germline assignment: CDR1 SGHAT and CDR2 FQNNGV. CDR3 length equals 15 residues. CDR3 loop: CASSLARDRGYEQYF. In DNA form, the CDR3 reads TGTGCCAGCAGCTTAGCACGAGACAGGGGCTACGAGCAGTACTTC.

The chain links TRBV7-3 to TRBJ2-7; D is perhaps TRBD1 or TRBD2 (5 bases each). The length of the CDR3 is 13 residues. CDR1 and CDR2 from the germline V gene are SGHTA and FQGTGA. V was cut by 1 base and J by 5 bases, with 9 bases left in between. The CDR3 loop is CASSLSREHEQYF. The CDR3 bases are TGTGCCAGCAGCTTAAGCAGGGAGCACGAGCAGTACTTC.

This clonotype was counted only a few times. This chain connects TRBV10-3 to TRBJ2-3, with D possibly TRBD1 on 5 matching bases. The CDR3 extends over 18 amino acids. V was trimmed by 2 bases and J by 2 bases, leaving 20 bases between them. The germline V gene encodes CDR1 ENHRY and CDR2 SYGVKD. Here the CDR3 reads CAISELNLWGGATDTQYF. Here the CDR3 DNA reads TGTGCCATCAGTGAGCTCAACTTATGGGGTGGGGCCACAGATACGCAGTATTTT.

This clonotype was counted only a few times. The chain has TRBV18 and TRBJ2-2, with D unresolved. Germline CDR1 reads KGHSH; CDR2 reads LQKENI. There are 11 residues in the CDR3. The V gene lost 5 bases and the J gene lost 6 bases, with 4 bases spanning the gap. Written as DNA, the CDR3 is TGTGCCAGCTCAAAGGCCGGGGAGCTGTTTTTT. As protein: CASSKAGELFF.